These 20 T cell receptor beta chains were all obtained from the same sample, sequenced in a study of cytomegalovirus exposure and HLA in healthy donors. Primers for the PCR totalled 60 Vbeta and 13 Jbeta. Assay used: immunoSEQ multiplex PCR; TCRdb lists only in-frame clones, some missing. The sample carries 65,000 to 95,000 clones, about 79% recorded once. The sample was PBMCs. These receptors all come from a male donor in good health and CMV-seropositive.

This rearrangement joins TRBV5-1 to TRBJ1-6; D might be TRBD1 (5 bases). The V gene lost 0 bases and the J gene lost 9 bases, with 13 bases spanning the gap. The CDR3 contains 15 residues. Germline lookup yields CDR1 SGHRS and CDR2 YFSETQ. In DNA, the CDR3 is TGCGCCAGCAGCTTGGGGCAGGGTATCAGTTCACCCCTCCACTTT. Translation gives CASSLGQGISSPLHF.

The chain uses TRBV7-2 and TRBJ2-3; no definite D call. The ends were cut back, 4 bases at V and 1 base at J, with 3 bases in the middle. The CDR3 contains 12 residues. Germline assignment: CDR1 SGHTA and CDR2 FQGNSA. The CDR3 loop is CASSWRTDTQYF. The DNA for the CDR3 is TGTGCCAGCAGCTGGCGCACAGATACGCAGTATTTT.

The CDR3 spells CASSPGGSSGNTIYF. As DNA, the CDR3 is TGCGCCAGCAGCCCCGGGGGTAGCTCTGGAAACACCATATATTTT. The genes are TRBV5-1 and TRBJ1-3; D is perhaps TRBD1 (5 bases). With 4 bases removed from V and 0 bases from J, the gap between germline ends came to 11 bases. CDR1 is SGHRS, CDR2 YFSETQ, per germline. The CDR3 runs 15 residues.

The gene calls are TRBV10-2 and TRBJ1-5; 8 bases are shared with TRBD1. Germline V lookup: CDR1 WSHSY, CDR2 SAAADI. J lost 7 bases, V lost 8 bases, and 7 bases had no gene match. The CDR3 sequence is 13 residues long. Here the CDR3 DNA reads TGCGCCAGCCAGGACAGGGTGGAGCAGCCCCAGCATTTT. Translation gives CASQDRVEQPQHF.

V usage is TRBV5-1 and J usage is TRBJ2-2, with D uncertain. The V and J ends lost 0 bases and 4 bases respectively, with 10 bases between them. Germline V gene lookup returns CDR1 SGHRS and CDR2 YFSETQ. CDR3 size: 15 residues. Written as DNA, the CDR3 is TGCGCCAGCAGCTTGGAGAGTCATTCCACCGGGGAGCTGTTTTTT. Translating gives CASSLESHSTGELFF.

The rearrangement joins TRBV9 to TRBJ1-3, with unresolved D. This CDR3 has 17 amino acids. Germline CDR1 is SGDLS and CDR2 is YYNGEE. Trimming pared 1 base from V and 2 bases from J, leaving 16 bases between. CDR3 in amino acids: CASSVLPFGPTGNTIYF. CDR3 bases: TGTGCCAGCAGCGTACTTCCTTTTGGGCCGACTGGAAACACCATATATTTT.

This clone was counted a few times. The chain joins TRBV5-1 to TRBJ1-2; D unresolved. CDR3 length equals 15 residues. V lost 4 bases and J 8 bases, leaving 21 bases between the germline ends. Germline CDR1 and CDR2: SGHRS and YFSETQ. The CDR3 sequence is CASSMYSGNLGGYTF. The CDR3 DNA is TGCGCCAGCAGCATGTATTCCGGGAACCTCGGGGGCTACACCTTC. Using reference TRBV5-1 and TRBJ1-2 for the parts outside the CDR3, the full variable domain is KAGVTQTPRYLIKTRGQQVTLSCSPISGHRSVSWYQQTPGQGLQFLFEYFSETQRNKGNFPGRFSGRQFSNSRSEMNVSTLELGDSALYLCASSMYSGNLGGYTFGSGTRLTVV.

The gene calls are TRBV28 and TRBJ1-1; maybe TRBD1 (6 bases). V dropped 7 bases and J dropped 0 bases, with 15 bases sitting between them. CDR1 and CDR2 from the germline V gene are MDHEN and SYDVKM. The CDR3 spans 15 residues. The CDR3 loop is CASTGGGQLNTEAFF. The CDR3 region has the DNA TGTGCCAGCACCGGAGGTGGACAGCTGAACACTGAAGCTTTCTTT.

The gene calls are TRBV12-1 and TRBJ1-2; the table's D gene call, TRBD1, was not cross checked with the DNA. TRBV12-1 is designated a pseudogene. The CDR3 spans 16 residues. The chain's CDR3 is CASSSQTGTYNYGYTF. DNA for the CDR3: TGTGCCAGCAGCTCCCAGACAGGGACATATAACTATGGCTACACCTTC.

V usage is TRBV6-5 and J usage is TRBJ1-2, with 8 bases aligning to TRBD1. Germline V lookup: CDR1 MNHEY, CDR2 SVGAGI. CDR3 length: 12 residues. The V and J ends lost 8 bases and 7 bases, in that order; junction bases with no gene match: 6. In DNA, the CDR3 is TGTGCCAGCGCCAGGGGGCGCGGTGGCTACACCTTC. Translated, it gives CASARGRGGYTF.

This chain links TRBV4-2 with TRBJ2-1; possibly TRBD2 for D (6 bases). The CDR3 runs to 15 residues. V lost 0 bases and J lost 8, with 14 bases in between. Germline V gives CDR1 LGHNA, CDR2 YNFKEQ. The CDR3 DNA is TGTGCCAGCAGCCAAGAGCGGACTATCCCCGATGAGCAGTTCTTC. Encoded protein: CASSQERTIPDEQFF.

This clone was seen more than once but under ten times. The chain combines TRBV13 with TRBJ1-4, with TRBD1 matching over 7 bases. CDR1 is PRHDT, CDR2 FYEKMQ, per germline (reference sequence). V was pared by 5 bases and J by 7 bases, with 16 bases of the junction left unmatched. The CDR3 has 17 amino acids. The DNA for the CDR3 is TGTGCCAGCAGCCCCGGGACAGATGTGATAAGCGGTGAAAAACTGTTTTTT. Its translation: CASSPGTDVISGEKLFF.

This chain uses TRBV19 with TRBJ1-4; D gene ambiguous. Deletions cut 6 bases from V and 0 bases from J, with 8 bases between. The CDR3 is 14 residues long. Germline V gives CDR1 LNHDA, CDR2 SQIVND (reference sequence). The CDR3, as DNA: TGTGCCAGTAGATCGAGGGCAACTAATGAAAAACTGTTTTTT. Encoded protein: CASRSRATNEKLFF.

The rearrangement links TRBV6-1 to TRBJ1-2, with D maybe TRBD1 (6 bases). V gave up 6 bases and J gave up 4 bases, with 6 bases separating them. CDR3 size: 11 residues. The germline V gene has CDR1 MNHNS and CDR2 SASEGT. The CDR3: CASRGAYGYTF. CDR3 bases: TGTGCCAGCAGGGGGGCCTATGGCTACACCTTC.

This clone was observed a few times. The chain has TRBV19 and TRBJ2-7, with TRBD1 identical over 7 bases. The germline gives CDR1 LNHDA, CDR2 SQIVND (reference sequence). Unmatched junction bases numbered 13, after V lost 6 bases and J lost 2 bases. This CDR3 spans 16 amino acids. DNA for the CDR3: TGTGCCAGTAGCTTCCCGCCGGGGACAGCTACCTACGAGCAGTACTTC. Its translation: CASSFPPGTATYEQYF.

This chain links TRBV6-6 with TRBJ1-5; 11 bases match TRBD1. The CDR3 runs 15 residues. With V trimmed by 6 bases and J by 5 bases, 6 bases remained unmatched. The germline CDR1 and CDR2 sequences are MNHNY and SVGAGI (reference sequence). CDR3 in amino acids: CASRGQGAWDQPQHF. For the CDR3, the DNA is TGTGCCAGCAGAGGACAGGGGGCATGGGATCAGCCCCAGCATTTT.

Only one count was recorded for this clone. J is TRBJ1-3 and V is TRBV5-4; no definite D call. V dropped 0 bases and J dropped 4 bases, with 14 bases sitting between them. Germline V gene sequence: CDR1 SGHNT, CDR2 YYREEE (reference sequence). The CDR3 has 16 residues. The CDR3 nucleotides are TGTGCCAGCAGCTTGGACCCGACCGGCGGCGGAAACACCATATATTTT. It yields the protein CASSLDPTGGGNTIYF. The complete variable domain, with remaining parts taken from reference TRBV5-4 and TRBJ1-3, reads ETGVTQSPTHLIKTRGQQVTLRCSSQSGHNTVSWYQQALGQGPQFIFQYYREEENGRGNFPPRFSGLQFPNYSSELNVNALELDDSALYLCASSLDPTGGGNTIYFGEGSWLTVV.

In this sample, this clone turned up once. The rearrangement links TRBV2 to TRBJ2-2, with D perhaps TRBD2 (6 bases). Germline V lookup: CDR1 SNHLY, CDR2 FYNNEI. This CDR3 has 15 residues. V was pared by 6 bases and J by 4 bases, with 15 bases between. CDR3 in amino acids: CASREPSDGTGELFF. CDR3 bases: TGTGCCAGCAGGGAACCTAGCGACGGCACCGGGGAGCTGTTTTTT.

The genes are TRBV11-1 and TRBJ2-1; 12 positions match TRBD1. V lost 5 bases, J lost 6 bases, and 14 bases stayed unmatched. This CDR3 is 18 amino acids long. Germline values: CDR1 SGHAT, CDR2 FQDESV (reference sequence). This CDR3 is CASSQDPPGQGALNEQFF. The CDR3 nucleotides read TGTGCCAGCAGCCAGGACCCCCCGGGACAGGGGGCCCTCAATGAGCAGTTCTTC.

This chain uses TRBV4-2 with TRBJ1-6, with unresolved D. Trimming left V 1 base short and J 6 bases short, with 4 bases between. CDR1 and CDR2 (germline): LGHNA, YNFKEQ. CDR3 length: 13 amino acids. CDR3 loop: CASSQALNSPLHF. The CDR3 coding sequence is TGTGCCAGCAGCCAAGCCCTTAATTCACCCCTCCACTTT.